Shown below are 3 T cell receptor beta chains from a single sample sequenced in a study of blood T cell repertoires in COVID-19. Assay used: immunoSEQ multiplex PCR; TCRdb lists only in-frame clones, some missing. The table lists about 150,000 clones, roughly 89% of them singletons. Sequencing was done on a sample of peripheral blood. Receptors originate from a woman aged 50 to 60 with active or convalescent COVID-19.

The chain joins TRBV9 to TRBJ2-3; TRBD1 is a possible D gene (6 bases). V was pared by 2 bases and J by 0 bases, with 13 bases between. The CDR3 has 16 amino acids. CDR1 and CDR2 from the germline V gene are SGDLS and YYNGEE. The CDR3: CASSVKTGYSTDTQYF. For the CDR3, the DNA is TGTGCCAGCAGCGTGAAGACAGGATATAGCACAGATACGCAGTATTTT.

This clone was seen more than once but under ten times. The chain carries TRBV24-1 and TRBJ1-2, with a tentative D call TRBD1 (6 bases). The CDR3 is 15 residues long. CDR1 and CDR2 from the germline V gene are KGHDR and SFDVKD. The germline V and J ends were trimmed by 5 bases and 4 bases, with 16 bases remaining between them. DNA of the CDR3: TGTGCCACCAGTGCCTCGGACAGAGCCAGCTATGGCTACACCTTC. It codes for CATSASDRASYGYTF.

This chain links TRBV18 with TRBJ1-2; D not certain. Trimming pared 4 bases from V and 6 bases from J, leaving 12 bases between. Germline loops: CDR1 KGHSH, CDR2 LQKENI. The CDR3 contains 13 residues. The CDR3 DNA follows: TGTGCCAGCTCACAGCAAAGTACGAATGGCTACACCTTC. Its protein is CASSQQSTNGYTF.